Here is one T cell receptor beta chain with its context. The specificity of this receptor is unknown. Within one base of it there is no much larger clone, and no base qualities were kept. Each collaborating institution followed its own protocols to collect whole blood in K2EDTA tubes. For TCRbeta analysis, collaborator samples were shipped as frozen whole blood, as isolated PBMCs, or as DNA extracted from either sample type. The germline V gene (reference sequence) provides CDR1 WNHNN and CDR2 SYGVQD. From the cysteine through the phenylalanine, the CDR3 covers 15 amino acids. The kept DNA is CDR3 alone, 45 bases in frame from the first base. V and J are trimmed by 3 bases and 7 bases, and the gene matches miss 6 bases of the junction. TCRbeta CDR3 regions were amplified from genomic DNA by means of the immunoSEQ Assay, a bias-controlled multiplex PCR. Turning to the authors' computational methods: Within the assay, amplification of reference gene primers was used to estimate how many nucleated cells each sample contained. To quantify the absolute abundance of each unique TCRbeta CDR3 rearrangement, sequence reads were collapsed and filtered. Productive Simpson clonality was computed per sample as the square root of Simpson's diversity index over productive rearrangements. TCRdb mirrors the immuneACCESS table, restricted to in-frame sequences. Some clones are absent from its copies; in checked studies, under half trace to an unresolved V gene, and the reason for the others is unknown. Clonal size and the V and J genes are those of that table, whereas D and trimming came from the DNA. The sample data list about 110,000 clones, and 75% to 95% of these were observed just once. The top ten constitute more than 0.9% of the sample.

The data were taken from a study of blood T cell repertoires in COVID-19 (dated by TCRdb to the early 2020s). About the study as a whole: Samples from collaborators originated in the United States, Italy and Spain and spanned both the acute and convalescent phases of COVID-19. Samples came from the ongoing ImmuneRACE study (first 160 participants) plus 1,254 subjects from 6 global collaborators. HLA class I and class II types, where available, came from metadata supplied by the sample provider rather than from assay-based typing. Deeply sampled blood TCRbeta repertoires from subjects exposed to, actively infected with, or recovered from COVID-19 were included in the dataset. A freely available public database, intended as a resource for researchers studying the immune response to SARS-CoV-2, is where the repertoires were released. The prospective study material was composed of cDNA or gDNA derived from T cells, B-cell-depleted T cells, or PBMCs. Sample metadata almost always included a de-identified subject ID, COVID-19 status, age in years and sex. Study-level results and caveats: The amount of clinical and demographic metadata varied by source and participant and was provided uncurated.

The chain uses TRBV10-1 and TRBJ2-1; TRBD2 aligns with 10 central bases. The source is a woman aged 25 to 39 with acute or convalescent COVID-19. The sequenced sample was peripheral blood. The sequenced DNA is TGCGCCAGCAGTGAATCCGGACTAGCGGTTAATGAGCAGTTCTTC. It translates to CASSESGLAVNEQFF.